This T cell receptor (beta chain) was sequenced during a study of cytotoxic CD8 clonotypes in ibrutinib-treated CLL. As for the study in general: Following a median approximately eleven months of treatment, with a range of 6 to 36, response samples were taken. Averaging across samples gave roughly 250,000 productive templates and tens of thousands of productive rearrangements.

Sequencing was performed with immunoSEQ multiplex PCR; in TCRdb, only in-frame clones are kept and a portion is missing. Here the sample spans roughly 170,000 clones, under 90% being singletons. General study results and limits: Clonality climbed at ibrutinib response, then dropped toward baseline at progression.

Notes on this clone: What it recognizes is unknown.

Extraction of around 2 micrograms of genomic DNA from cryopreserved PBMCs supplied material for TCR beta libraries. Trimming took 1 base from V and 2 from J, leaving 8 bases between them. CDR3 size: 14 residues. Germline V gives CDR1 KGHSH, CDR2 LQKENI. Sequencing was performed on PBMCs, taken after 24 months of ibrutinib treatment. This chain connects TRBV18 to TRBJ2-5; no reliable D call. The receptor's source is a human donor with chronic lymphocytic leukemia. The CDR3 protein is CASSPRVPQETQYF. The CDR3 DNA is TGTGCCAGCTCACCACGAGTCCCTCAAGAGACCCAGTACTTC.